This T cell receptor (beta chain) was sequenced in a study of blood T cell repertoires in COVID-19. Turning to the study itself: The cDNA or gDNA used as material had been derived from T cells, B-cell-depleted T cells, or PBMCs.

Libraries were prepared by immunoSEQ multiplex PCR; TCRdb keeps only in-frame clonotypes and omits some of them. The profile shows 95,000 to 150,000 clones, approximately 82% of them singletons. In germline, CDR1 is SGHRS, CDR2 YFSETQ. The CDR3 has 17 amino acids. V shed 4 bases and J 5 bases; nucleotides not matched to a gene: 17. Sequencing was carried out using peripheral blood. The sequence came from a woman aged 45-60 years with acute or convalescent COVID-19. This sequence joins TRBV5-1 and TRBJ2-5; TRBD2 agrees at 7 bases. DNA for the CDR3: TGCGCCAGCAGCCCCTCTGGAGAAGCGGGGTCCTTCGAGACCCAGTACTTC. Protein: CASSPSGEAGSFETQYF.